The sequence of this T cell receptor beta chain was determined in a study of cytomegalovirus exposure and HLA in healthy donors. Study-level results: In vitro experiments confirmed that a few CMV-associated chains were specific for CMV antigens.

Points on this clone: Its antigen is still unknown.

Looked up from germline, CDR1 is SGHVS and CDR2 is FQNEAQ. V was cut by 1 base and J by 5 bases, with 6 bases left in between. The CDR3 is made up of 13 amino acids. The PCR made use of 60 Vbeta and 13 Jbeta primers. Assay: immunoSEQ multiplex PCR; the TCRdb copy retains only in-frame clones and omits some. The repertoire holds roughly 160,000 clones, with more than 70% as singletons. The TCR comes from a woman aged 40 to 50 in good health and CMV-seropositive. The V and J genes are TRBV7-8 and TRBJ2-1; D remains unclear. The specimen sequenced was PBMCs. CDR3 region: CASSLDRNNEQFF. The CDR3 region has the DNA TGTGCCAGCAGCTTAGACAGAAACAATGAGCAGTTCTTC.